The rows below give T cell receptor beta chains drawn from one sample of a study of blood T cell repertoires in COVID-19. Assay used: immunoSEQ multiplex PCR; TCRdb lists only in-frame clones, some missing. The sample carries around 50,000 clones, around 90% recorded once. The sample was peripheral blood. The receptors derive from a human donor in a cohort sampled during active COVID-19. CDR3s include the opening cysteine and the closing phenylalanine or tryptophan.

v_call	j_call	cdr3_aa
TRBV5-4	TRBJ2-3	CASSLERGGDTQYF
TRBV3-1/TRBV3-2	TRBJ2-3	CASSQGSARKDTQYF
TRBV10-3	TRBJ1-3	CAISESFVRTASGNTIYF
TRBV28	TRBJ2-2	CASSYLVLAANTGELFF
TRBV2	TRBJ1-1	CASGPQGINTEAFF
TRBV7-3	TRBJ1-1	CASSPSGDRYTEAFF
TRBV7-9	TRBJ2-5	CASSPGQGYQETQYF
TRBV29-1	TRBJ1-2	CSVGTGNYGYTF
TRBV5-5	TRBJ2-3	CASSLNGGPRPDTQYF
TRBV19	TRBJ2-1	CASRRDRVYNEQFF
TRBV7-2	TRBJ2-1	CASSPTGTVAHNEQFF
TRBV19	TRBJ2-3	CASSIFAWGQSSADTQYF
TRBV2	TRBJ1-1	CASSGGTVLMNTEAFF
TRBV7-9	TRBJ2-3	CAGALSGSTDTQYF
TRBV5-1	TRBJ2-1	CASSPAGLAGGLDEQFF
TRBV21-1	TRBJ2-2	CASSHNTGNTGELFF
TRBV7-2	TRBJ2-7	CASSPPGLTFSYEQYF
TRBV24-1	TRBJ2-3	CATSDRDRIRSPDTQYF
TRBV4-3	TRBJ2-7	CASSRGGREQYF
TRBV11-3	TRBJ2-5	CASSKIQGARDETQYF
TRBV9	TRBJ2-1	CASSVHSGTGGNEQFF
TRBV28	TRBJ1-2	CASSLQGISYGYTF
TRBV3-1/TRBV3-2	TRBJ1-6	CASSQHDRGRNSPLHF
TRBV28	TRBJ2-2	CASTYTVRTGELFF
TRBV10-3	TRBJ1-5	CAISGAGDSNQPQHF
TRBV6-5	TRBJ1-1	CASSFGTANTEAFF
TRBV30	TRBJ1-2	CAWSMGQGVGYTF
TRBV5-4	TRBJ2-3	CASSSLGRALTDTQYF
TRBV5-1	TRBJ2-1	CASSLAQGTEQFF
TRBV7-2	TRBJ2-2	CASSLPGESTGELFF
TRBV6-6	TRBJ2-3	CASSYGTSGTWYF
TRBV7-2	TRBJ1-2	CASSRDRPVVTNYGYTF
TRBV6-5	TRBJ1-2	CASRGDRPYGYTF
TRBV9	TRBJ2-3	CASSPVVAGEDTQYF
TRBV3-1/TRBV3-2	TRBJ2-1	CASSQDTVTYNEQFF
TRBV5-1	TRBJ1-2	CASSLAQGERGYTF
TRBV6-5	TRBJ1-2	CASSRGGGYTF
TRBV7-9	TRBJ1-4	CASSPDRENEKLFF
TRBV5-6	TRBJ2-5	CASSLGQQETQYF
TRBV15	TRBJ2-7	CATSINRAYEQYF
TRBV10-2	TRBJ1-5	CASSESRGEGQPQHF
TRBV7-8	TRBJ1-3	CASSAGGFGNTIYF
TRBV18	TRBJ1-3	CASSPGGQHSGNTIYF
TRBV12-3/TRBV12-4	TRBJ2-5	CASSPQEAETQYF
TRBV5-5	TRBJ2-3	CASSLLAGAQDTQYF
TRBV7-9	TRBJ2-3	CASSPKAVHTQYF
TRBV5-4	TRBJ1-6	CASSLARDRGNSPLHF
TRBV7-6	TRBJ2-1	CASSLEARSSYNEQFF